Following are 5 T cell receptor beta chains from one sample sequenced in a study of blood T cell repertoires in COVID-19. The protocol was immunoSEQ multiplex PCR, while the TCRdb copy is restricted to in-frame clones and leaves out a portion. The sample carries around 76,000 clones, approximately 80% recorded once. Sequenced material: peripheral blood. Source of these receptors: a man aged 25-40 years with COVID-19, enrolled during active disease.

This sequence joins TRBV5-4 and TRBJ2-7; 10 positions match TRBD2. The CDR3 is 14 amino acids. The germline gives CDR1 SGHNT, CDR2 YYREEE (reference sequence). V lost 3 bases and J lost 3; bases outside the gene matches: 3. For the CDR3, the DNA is TGTGCCAGCAGCTCCGGACTAGCGGTCTACGAGCAGTACTTC. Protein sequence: CASSSGLAVYEQYF.

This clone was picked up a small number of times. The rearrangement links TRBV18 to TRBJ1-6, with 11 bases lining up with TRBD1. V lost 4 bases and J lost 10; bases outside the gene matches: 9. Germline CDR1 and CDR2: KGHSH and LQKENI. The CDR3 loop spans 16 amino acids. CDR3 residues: CASSRRTGGEGSPLHF. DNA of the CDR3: TGTGCCAGCTCACGTCGGACAGGGGGCGAAGGATCACCCCTCCACTTT.

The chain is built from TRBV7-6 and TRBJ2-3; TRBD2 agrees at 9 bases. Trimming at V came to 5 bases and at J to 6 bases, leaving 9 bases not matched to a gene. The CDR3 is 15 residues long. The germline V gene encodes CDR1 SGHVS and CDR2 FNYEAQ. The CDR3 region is CASSLTPREGDTQYF. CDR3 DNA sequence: TGTGCCAGCAGCCTCACGCCGCGGGAGGGGGATACGCAGTATTTT.

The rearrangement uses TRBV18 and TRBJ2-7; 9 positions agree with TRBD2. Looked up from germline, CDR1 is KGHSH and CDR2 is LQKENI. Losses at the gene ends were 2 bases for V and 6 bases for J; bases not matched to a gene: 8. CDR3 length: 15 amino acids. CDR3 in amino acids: CASSPAGGREGEQYF. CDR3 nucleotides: TGTGCCAGCTCACCAGCTGGCGGGAGGGAGGGCGAGCAGTACTTC.

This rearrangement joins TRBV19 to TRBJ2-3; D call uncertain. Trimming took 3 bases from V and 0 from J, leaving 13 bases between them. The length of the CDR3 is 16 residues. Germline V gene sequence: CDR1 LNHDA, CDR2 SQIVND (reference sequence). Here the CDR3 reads CASSIGSAASTDTQYF. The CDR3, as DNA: TGTGCCAGTAGTATTGGATCGGCAGCGAGCACAGATACGCAGTATTTT.